Shown below are 9 T cell receptor beta chains from a single sample sequenced in a study of blood T cell repertoires in COVID-19. TCRdb's table, derived via immunoSEQ multiplex PCR, lists solely in-frame clones and lacks some. The table lists 20,000 to 25,000 clones, 80% to 90% of them singletons. Sequenced sample: peripheral blood. The receptors here all came from an older woman with active COVID-19.

The table lists this clone with a few counts. The rearrangement joins TRBV27 to TRBJ2-7, with 12 bases matching TRBD1. This CDR3 comprises 14 residues. Trimming at V came to 5 bases and at J to 6 bases, leaving 5 bases not matched to a gene. Germline CDR1 reads MNHEY; CDR2 reads SMNVEV (reference sequence). CDR3: CASSLGTGGAEQYF. The CDR3 nucleotides are TGTGCCAGCAGTCTAGGGACAGGGGGCGCCGAGCAGTACTTC.

The V gene is TRBV5-4, the J gene TRBJ2-7, with D perhaps matching TRBD2 (5 bases). Germline CDR1 and CDR2: SGHNT and YYREEE (reference sequence). The CDR3 is made up of 14 amino acids. With 4 bases removed from V and 8 bases from J, the gap between germline ends came to 19 bases. The DNA of the CDR3 is TGTGCCAGCAGCCCGAGCGGTCCGGGGTTGAAGCAGTACTTC. Translating it yields CASSPSGPGLKQYF.

This clone showed up just once. This chain joins TRBV5-1 and TRBJ2-5; 7 positions agree with TRBD2. The germline V gene encodes CDR1 SGHRS and CDR2 YFSETQ. Trimming removed 0 bases from V and 5 bases from J; junction bases left unmatched: 7. There are 15 residues in the CDR3. The CDR3 protein is CASSLVPSGRETQYF. The CDR3 DNA is TGCGCCAGCAGCTTGGTGCCTAGCGGTAGGGAGACCCAGTACTTC.

The J gene is TRBJ2-5, the V gene TRBV25-1; 11 bases are shared with TRBD2. The CDR3 has 16 residues. Trimming at V came to 5 bases and at J to 0 bases, leaving 5 bases not matched to a gene. Germline CDR1 MGHDK, CDR2 SYGVNS. CDR3 in DNA: TGTGCCAGCAGTATGACTAGCGGGGCACACCAAGAGACCCAGTACTTC. Translated, it gives CASSMTSGAHQETQYF.

This sequence joins TRBV5-1 and TRBJ2-7, with D tentatively TRBD2 (5 bases). Trimming cost V 2 bases and J 3 bases, with 18 bases left between them. This CDR3 has 16 amino acids. CDR1 and CDR2 from the germline V gene are SGHRS and YFSETQ. The CDR3 loop is CASSLTPGNGLYEQYF. CDR3 in DNA: TGCGCCAGCAGCTTAACCCCCGGGAACGGTCTCTACGAGCAGTACTTC.

This clone was seen only a few times. The chain recombines TRBV6-1 with TRBJ2-7, with TRBD1 matching 8 bases. This CDR3 region has 16 residues. V trimming: 4 bases; J trimming: 0 bases; junction bases outside the gene matches: 8. Germline CDR1 MNHNS, CDR2 SASEGT. CDR3 sequence: CASSAMGQESSYEQYF. In DNA form, the CDR3 reads TGTGCCAGCAGTGCGATGGGACAGGAGAGCTCCTACGAGCAGTACTTC.

This chain connects TRBV28 to TRBJ1-2; D remains unclear. This CDR3 region has 14 residues. V was cut by 5 bases and J by 4 bases, with 14 bases left in between. The germline V gene has CDR1 MDHEN and CDR2 SYDVKM. The CDR3, as DNA: TGTGCCAGCAGTCCCCTCCTCGGAGCCTATGGCTACACCTTC. Translated, it gives CASSPLLGAYGYTF.

The chain joins TRBV5-1 to TRBJ2-3; tentative D call: TRBD2 (6 bases). CDR3 size: 15 residues. Deletions cut 4 bases from V and 1 base from J, with 13 bases between. The germline V gene has CDR1 SGHRS and CDR2 YFSETQ. The DNA of the CDR3 is TGCGCCAGCAGCCCGGGTGGAGGGGGCACAGATACGCAGTATTTT. It translates to CASSPGGGGTDTQYF.

V usage is TRBV12-3 or TRBV12-4 and J usage is TRBJ2-7, with 7 nucleotides matching TRBD2. Trimming took 3 bases from V and 5 from J; bases not matched to a gene: 4. The CDR3 totals 13 residues. CDR3 in amino acids: CASSLWGRDEQYF. CDR3 DNA sequence: TGTGCCAGCAGTTTGTGGGGGAGGGACGAGCAGTACTTC.